Each of the 29 T cell receptor beta chains below was sequenced from the same sample in a study of early T cells in non-severe SARS-CoV-2 infection. TCRdb processed the 5' RACE reads anew with MiXCR; each CDR3 protein has one entry. The sample consists of tens of thousands of distinct CDR3 sequences, about 6% of them appearing once. The specimen comprised whole blood, sampled at baseline. These receptors were collected from an adult who was a healthcare worker with PCR-confirmed SARS-CoV-2 infection or an uninfected control (not recorded which).

This clonotype has at least ten counts. J is TRBJ1-1 and V is TRBV20-1; D is ambiguous. V lost 3 bases, J lost 1 base, and 6 bases lay in between. Germline CDR1 and CDR2: DFQATT and SNEGSKA (reference sequence). The CDR3 consists of 12 residues. CDR3 loop: CSASAENTEAFF. As DNA, the CDR3 is TGCAGTGCTAGCGCAGAGAACACTGAAGCTTTCTTT.

Ten or more counts support this clonotype. The chain combines TRBV4-3 with TRBJ2-7; D is tentatively TRBD1 or TRBD2 (5 bases each). This CDR3 comprises 13 residues. CDR1 LGHNA and CDR2 YSLEER come from the germline V gene. The ends were cut back, 0 bases at V and 4 bases at J, with 7 bases in the middle. CDR3 residues: CASSQDREYEQYF. The CDR3 DNA reads as TGCGCCAGCAGCCAAGACAGGGAGTACGAGCAGTACTTC.

This clonotype was observed many times. The chain employs TRBV19 and TRBJ1-5; D unclear. Germline values: CDR1 LNHDA, CDR2 SQIVND (reference sequence). The length of the CDR3 is 15 residues. The V end was cut by 6 bases, the J end by 1 base, with 13 bases between. In DNA, the CDR3 is TGTGCCAGTAGCGGTGAGATGAGGAGCAATCAGCCCCAGCATTTT. Its protein is CASSGEMRSNQPQHF.

The chain employs TRBV5-1 and TRBJ2-2, with TRBD1 matching 9 bases. The CDR3 totals 15 residues. V was pared by 6 bases and J by 3 bases, with 6 bases of the junction left unmatched. Germline V gives CDR1 SGHRS, CDR2 YFSETQ. CDR3 protein: CASTPGQGDTGELFF. The DNA of the CDR3 is TGCGCCAGCACTCCGGGACAGGGTGACACCGGGGAGCTGTTTTTT.

This clonotype appeared a few times. The chain links TRBV6-2 or TRBV6-3 to TRBJ2-1; no clear D. In germline, CDR1 is MNHEY, CDR2 SVGEGT. This CDR3 comprises 15 residues. The V end was cut by 2 bases, the J end by 5 bases, with 13 bases between. DNA of the CDR3: TGTGCCAGCAGTTACCTGCCTTCCTTCAACAATGAGCAGTTCTTC. Encoded protein: CASSYLPSFNNEQFF.

CDR3 residues: CASSEIVSPYQPQHF. The CDR3 nucleotides read TGTGCCAGCTCAGAGATAGTCAGCCCCTATCAGCCCCAGCATTTT. The gene calls are TRBV18 and TRBJ1-5; D gene ambiguous. This CDR3 spans 15 amino acids. The germline V and J ends were trimmed by 5 bases and 5 bases, with 16 bases remaining between them. Germline CDR1 KGHSH, CDR2 LQKENI.

This clonotype was seen only a few times. The chain recombines TRBV7-6 with TRBJ2-2; D is unclear. The CDR3 loop spans 14 amino acids. Germline-derived CDR1 and CDR2 are SGHVS and FNYEAQ. V was trimmed by 1 base and J by 2 bases, leaving 5 bases between them. CDR3 bases: TGTGCCAGCAGCTTAGGGGTCAACACCGGGGAGCTGTTTTTT. Amino acids: CASSLGVNTGELFF.

Only a few counts were recorded for this clonotype. This chain joins TRBV28 and TRBJ2-3; D uncertain. The CDR3 is made up of 10 amino acids. Deletions cut 8 bases from V and 4 bases from J, with 4 bases between. Germline V gene lookup returns CDR1 MDHEN and CDR2 SYDVKM. CDR3: CASGADTQYF. The CDR3 bases are TGTGCCAGCGGTGCAGATACGCAGTATTTT.

This clonotype was observed a few times. This chain joins TRBV15 and TRBJ1-1; no reliable D call. CDR3 length: 18 residues. Trimming pared 3 bases from V and 5 bases from J, leaving 25 bases between. Looked up from germline, CDR1 is LNHNV and CDR2 is YYDKDF (reference sequence). CDR3 amino acids: CATSRQIRTVVWGTEAFF. The CDR3 DNA reads as TGTGCCACCAGCAGGCAAATTAGGACGGTAGTTTGGGGAACTGAAGCTTTCTTT.

This clonotype has a count of ten or more. The J gene is TRBJ1-2, the V gene TRBV12-3 or TRBV12-4; 10 bases map to TRBD1. CDR3 size: 14 residues. V dropped 6 bases and J dropped 3; count of bases not matched to a gene: 4. The CDR3 nucleotides are TGTGCCAGCAGGACAGGGGGCGCGTACTATGGCTACACCTTC. This translates into CASRTGGAYYGYTF.

This clonotype was counted between two and nine times. The V gene is TRBV28, the J gene TRBJ1-5, with TRBD1 matching 10 bases. V shed 6 bases, J shed 2 bases, and the junction held 7 bases outside the gene matches. The CDR3 is 16 amino acids. Germline loops: CDR1 MDHEN, CDR2 SYDVKM. CDR3 nucleotides: TGTGCCAGCAGGGCACAGACAGGGGGCGGCAATCAGCCCCAGCATTTT. It codes for CASRAQTGGGNQPQHF.

This clonotype was seen more than once but under ten times. This chain joins TRBV5-1 and TRBJ2-5, with TRBD2 matching 12 bases. This CDR3 comprises 15 residues. J gave up 5 bases and V 4 bases, and 6 bases lay outside the gene matches. Germline CDR1 and CDR2: SGHRS and YFSETQ. The CDR3 protein is CASSLTSGGRETQYF. Written as DNA, the CDR3 is TGCGCCAGCAGCCTGACTAGCGGGGGAAGGGAGACCCAGTACTTC.

This clonotype was counted at least ten times. This chain connects TRBV27 to TRBJ1-2; 8 nucleotides align to TRBD1. With 4 bases clipped from V and 5 bases from J, the junction kept 6 bases outside the gene matches. This CDR3 region has 14 residues. Germline assignment: CDR1 MNHEY and CDR2 SMNVEV (reference sequence). The CDR3 spells CASSYQGAGYGYTF. Written as DNA, the CDR3 is TGTGCCAGCAGTTACCAGGGGGCAGGGTATGGCTACACCTTC.

This clonotype has at least ten counts. The chain links TRBV5-1 to TRBJ2-3; 8 nucleotides agree with TRBD2. Per germline, CDR1 SGHRS and CDR2 YFSETQ. CDR3 length: 18 amino acids. V shed 3 bases and J 0 bases; nucleotides not matched to a gene: 12. The CDR3 is CASSSISGAALSTDTQYF. DNA of the CDR3: TGCGCCAGCAGCTCCATTAGCGGGGCGGCTCTTAGCACAGATACGCAGTATTTT.

This clonotype was recorded at least ten times. The CDR3 bases are TGCAGTGCTACCCCTGACCGGAGCTCCTACAATGAGCAGTTCTTC. Protein sequence: CSATPDRSSYNEQFF. This chain links TRBV20-1 with TRBJ2-1, with D unresolved. This CDR3 is built from 15 residues. Germline values: CDR1 DFQATT, CDR2 SNEGSKA (reference sequence). V shed 4 bases and J shed 0 bases, with 13 bases lying between them.

This clonotype was recorded at least ten times. V usage is TRBV5-4 and J usage is TRBJ2-2; D gene uncertain. CDR3 length equals 15 residues. V gave up 0 bases and J gave up 4 bases, with 10 bases separating them. Germline lookup yields CDR1 SGHNT and CDR2 YYREEE (reference sequence). CDR3 nucleotide sequence: TGTGCCAGCAGCTTGGGGCTAGAGATCACCGGGGAGCTGTTTTTT. Translation: CASSLGLEITGELFF.

The table lists this clonotype with a few counts. This sequence joins TRBV28 and TRBJ2-7; D gene ambiguous. The V end was cut by 5 bases, the J end by 0 bases, with 11 bases between. The CDR3 totals 14 residues. Germline CDR1 MDHEN, CDR2 SYDVKM. This chain's CDR3 is CASSLPSVSYEQYF. The CDR3, as DNA: TGTGCCAGCAGTCTTCCGTCAGTCTCCTACGAGCAGTACTTC. The entire variable domain, with the rest obtained from reference TRBV28 and TRBJ2-7, is as follows: DVKVTQSSRYLVKRTGEKVFLECVQDMDHENMFWYRQDPGLGLRLIYFSYDVKMKEKGDIPEGYSVSREKKERFSLILESASTNQTSMYLCASSLPSVSYEQYFGPGTRLTVT.

This clonotype has only a few counts. The CDR3 DNA is TGTGCCAGCAGCGCACCTCCAATATACTCTAGCACAGATACGCAGTATTTT. Translated, it gives CASSAPPIYSSTDTQYF. J is TRBJ2-3 and V is TRBV11-2; D gene uncertain. The CDR3 has 17 residues. Per germline, CDR1 SGHAT and CDR2 FQNNGV. V was clipped by 5 bases and J by 0 bases, with 18 bases between them. Full variable domain (outside the CDR3, taken from reference TRBV11-2 and TRBJ2-3): EAGVAQSPRYKIIEKRQSVAFWCNPISGHATLYWYQQILGQGPKLLIQFQNNGVVDDSQLPKDRFSAERLKGVDSTLKIQPAKLEDSAVYLCASSAPPIYSSTDTQYFGPGTRLTVL.

This clonotype showed up many times. This sequence joins TRBV12-3 or TRBV12-4 and TRBJ2-3; D assignment may be TRBD1 or TRBD2 (5 bases each). V shed 0 bases and J shed 0 bases, with 7 bases lying between them. The length of the CDR3 is 15 residues. The CDR3 DNA is TGTGCCAGCAGTTTAGCGGGGGTGAGCACAGATACGCAGTATTTT. Translation gives CASSLAGVSTDTQYF.

This clonotype was seen at least ten times. The V call is TRBV18, the J call TRBJ2-5; 7 bases agree with TRBD1. The CDR3 consists of 16 residues. Per germline, CDR1 KGHSH and CDR2 LQKENI. The junction had 8 bases not matched to a gene; V was cut back by 3 bases and J by 1 base. CDR3 nucleotide sequence: TGTGCCAGCTCACCCGGGACAGCGCCTTCCCAAGAGACCCAGTACTTC. Protein product: CASSPGTAPSQETQYF.

In its sample, this clonotype was seen many times. J is TRBJ1-4 and V is TRBV7-9, with TRBD1 matching 7 bases. The CDR3 is 14 amino acids. The germline CDR1 and CDR2 sequences are SEHNR and FQNEAQ (reference sequence). V dropped 5 bases and J dropped 6; count of bases not matched to a gene: 6. DNA for the CDR3: TGTGCCAGCAGCACAGGGGCCGGGGATGAAAAACTGTTTTTT. Its translation is CASSTGAGDEKLFF.

This clonotype came up many times. V gene TRBV6-5 combines with J gene TRBJ1-2; 8 bases agree with TRBD1. CDR1 and CDR2 (germline): MNHEY, SVGAGI. This CDR3 is built from 15 residues. J lost 2 bases, V lost 4 bases, and 6 bases had no gene match. The CDR3 loop reads CASSSPDRVNYGYTF. The CDR3 DNA follows: TGTGCCAGCAGTTCCCCGGACAGGGTGAACTATGGCTACACCTTC.

The table lists this clonotype with a few counts. The chain joins TRBV10-3 to TRBJ2-7; D tentatively fits TRBD1 or TRBD2 (5 bases each). The CDR3 runs 14 residues. CDR1 is ENHRY and CDR2 is SYGVKD in the germline V gene. V was cut by 3 bases and J by 4 bases, with 13 bases left in between. CDR3 nucleotide sequence: TGTGCCATCAGTGAAGGGACCCTCCCTTACGAGCAGTACTTC. Translated: CAISEGTLPYEQYF.

This clonotype has a count of ten or more. CDR3 loop: CASSTGTGGGIEKLFF. The CDR3 DNA is TGTGCCAGCAGCACCGGGACAGGGGGCGGTATTGAAAAACTGTTTTTT. The chain joins TRBV2 to TRBJ1-4; TRBD1 aligns across 12 bases. The CDR3 length is 16 residues. Germline V gene sequence: CDR1 SNHLY, CDR2 FYNNEI. J gave up 7 bases and V 6 bases, and 9 bases lay outside the gene matches.

This clonotype was observed at least ten times. CDR3 residues: CSVVVDNSYEQYF. The CDR3 DNA is TGCAGCGTTGTAGTTGACAACTCCTACGAGCAGTACTTC. The chain combines TRBV29-1 with TRBJ2-7; D remains unclear. CDR1 and CDR2 from the germline V gene are SQVTM and ANQGSEA. V was pared by 4 bases and J by 0 bases, with 10 bases between. The CDR3 spans 13 residues.

This clonotype was seen many times. CDR3 nucleotide sequence: TGTGCCAGCAGCCAAGGCTACGAGCAGTACTTC. Its protein is CASSQGYEQYF. The chain recombines TRBV3-1 with TRBJ2-7; D not resolved. Trimming cost V 1 base and J 3 bases, with 1 base left between them. This CDR3 region has 11 residues. Germline V gene data show CDR1 as LGHDT and CDR2 as YNNKEL (reference sequence).

The chain combines TRBV12-3 or TRBV12-4 with TRBJ1-1; the D gene is possibly TRBD1 (5 bases). The germline V and J ends were trimmed by 5 bases and 8 bases, with 15 bases remaining between them. The CDR3 consists of 13 residues. In DNA, the CDR3 is TGTGCCAGCAGTGGACACCCCCTTGTAGAAGCTTTCTTT. It encodes CASSGHPLVEAFF.

This clonotype was detected many times. This chain joins TRBV30 and TRBJ1-1, with D possibly being TRBD1 (6 bases). Trimming pared 3 bases from V and 3 bases from J, leaving 8 bases between. Germline V gene sequence: CDR1 GTSNPN, CDR2 SVGIG (reference sequence). This CDR3 has 12 residues. CDR3 bases: TGTGCCTGGAGACAGGGTGACACTGAAGCTTTCTTT. Translated, it gives CAWRQGDTEAFF.

This clonotype was recorded at least ten times. The chain uses TRBV6-6 and TRBJ1-1; D is uncertain. Germline V gene sequence: CDR1 MNHNY, CDR2 SVGAGI (reference sequence). The CDR3 is 14 amino acids. Trimming cost V 5 bases and J 5 bases, with 15 bases left between them. CDR3 loop: CASSPTGGPTEAFF. DNA of the CDR3: TGTGCCAGCAGTCCGACGGGCGGTCCGACTGAAGCTTTCTTT.